The clone carrying this TCR beta chain is medium-sized (0.01 to 0.1%) within its sample. This CDR3 has 15 residues. CDR1 and CDR2 (germline): MNHEY, SVGAGI. V was shortened by 0 bases and J by 2 bases, with 10 bases between the two germline ends. Stated time point: sample taken at primary tumor resection. The sequenced material consisted of unsorted whole RNA from tumor, nontumor lung or frozen PBMC. TCRdb reprocessed the 5' RACE reads via MiXCR and lists one record per CDR3 protein. The table has some 2,000 distinct CDR3 sequences, 7.2% seen once. The source of the sample is a study of spatial heterogeneity in lung cancer.

The starting material was normal lung tissue next to the tumor, obtained at surgery. This sequence joins TRBV6-5 and TRBJ2-5, with D unclear. The source is a female donor with early-stage non-small cell lung cancer. This CDR3 reads CASSYSRAQQETQYF. The CDR3 bases are TGTGCCAGCAGTTACTCACGTGCCCAACAAGAGACCCAGTACTTC.